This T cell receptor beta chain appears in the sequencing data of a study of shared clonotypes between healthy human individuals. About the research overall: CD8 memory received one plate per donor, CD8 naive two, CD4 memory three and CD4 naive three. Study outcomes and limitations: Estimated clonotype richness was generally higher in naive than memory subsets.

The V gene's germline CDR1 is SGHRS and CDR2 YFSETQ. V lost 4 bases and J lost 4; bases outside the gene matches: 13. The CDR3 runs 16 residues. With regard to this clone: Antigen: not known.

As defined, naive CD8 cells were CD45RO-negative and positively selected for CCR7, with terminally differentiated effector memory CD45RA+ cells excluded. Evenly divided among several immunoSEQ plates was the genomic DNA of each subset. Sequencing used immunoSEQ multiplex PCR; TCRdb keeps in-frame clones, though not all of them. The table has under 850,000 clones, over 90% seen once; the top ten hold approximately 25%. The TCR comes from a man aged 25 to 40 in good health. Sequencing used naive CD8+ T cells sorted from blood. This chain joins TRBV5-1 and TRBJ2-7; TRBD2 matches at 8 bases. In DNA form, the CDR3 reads TGCGCCAGCAGCCTAGCCGGGACTAGTGCTTTTTACGAGCAGTACTTC. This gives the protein CASSLAGTSAFYEQYF.